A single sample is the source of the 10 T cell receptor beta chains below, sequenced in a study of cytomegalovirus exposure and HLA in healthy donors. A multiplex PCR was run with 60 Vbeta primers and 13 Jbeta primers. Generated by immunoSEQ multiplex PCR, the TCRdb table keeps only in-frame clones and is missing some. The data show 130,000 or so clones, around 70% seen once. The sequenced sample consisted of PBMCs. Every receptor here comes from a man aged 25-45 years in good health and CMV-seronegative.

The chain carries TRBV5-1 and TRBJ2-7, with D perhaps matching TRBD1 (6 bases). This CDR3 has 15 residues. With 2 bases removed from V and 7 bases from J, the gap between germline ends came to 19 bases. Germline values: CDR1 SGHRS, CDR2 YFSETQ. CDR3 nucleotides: TGCGCCAGCAGCTTCCTAGGACAGCTCACCTCTGAGCAGTACTTC. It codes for CASSFLGQLTSEQYF. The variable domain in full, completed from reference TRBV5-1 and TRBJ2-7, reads KAGVTQTPRYLIKTRGQQVTLSCSPISGHRSVSWYQQTPGQGLQFLFEYFSETQRNKGNFPGRFSGRQFSNSRSEMNVSTLELGDSALYLCASSFLGQLTSEQYFGPGTRLTVT.

The CDR3 DNA reads TGCGCCAGCACGGAGGGAGACTCCTACAATGAGCAGTTCTTC. As protein: CASTEGDSYNEQFF. The J gene is TRBJ2-1, the V gene TRBV5-1, with D perhaps matching TRBD2 (6 bases). Germline assignment: CDR1 SGHRS and CDR2 YFSETQ. The V end lost 6 bases, the J end lost 0 bases, and 10 bases lay between the germline ends. The CDR3 has 14 amino acids.

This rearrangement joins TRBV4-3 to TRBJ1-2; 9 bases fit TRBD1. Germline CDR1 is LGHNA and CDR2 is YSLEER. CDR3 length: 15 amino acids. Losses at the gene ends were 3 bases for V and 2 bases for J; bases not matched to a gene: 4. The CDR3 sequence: CASSHGTGTNYGYTF. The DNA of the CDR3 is TGCGCCAGCAGCCATGGGACAGGGACCAACTATGGCTACACCTTC.

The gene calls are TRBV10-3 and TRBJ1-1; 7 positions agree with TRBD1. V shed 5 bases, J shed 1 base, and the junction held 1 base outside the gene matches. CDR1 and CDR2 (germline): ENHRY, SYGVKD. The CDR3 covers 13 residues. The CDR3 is CAISRDRNTEAFF. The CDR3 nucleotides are TGTGCCATCAGTCGGGACAGGAACACTGAAGCTTTCTTT.

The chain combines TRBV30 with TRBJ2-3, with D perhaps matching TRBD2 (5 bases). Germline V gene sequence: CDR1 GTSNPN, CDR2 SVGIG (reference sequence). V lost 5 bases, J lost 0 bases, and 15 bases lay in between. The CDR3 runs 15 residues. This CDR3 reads CAWSSRDSSTDTQYF. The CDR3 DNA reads TGTGCCTGGTCCTCCCGGGATTCTAGCACAGATACGCAGTATTTT.

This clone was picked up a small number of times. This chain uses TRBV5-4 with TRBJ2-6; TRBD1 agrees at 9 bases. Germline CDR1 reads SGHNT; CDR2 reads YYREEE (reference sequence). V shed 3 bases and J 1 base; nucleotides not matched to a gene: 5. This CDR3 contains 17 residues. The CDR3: CASSYTGTGSGANVLTF. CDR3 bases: TGTGCCAGCAGCTACACCGGGACAGGGTCTGGGGCCAACGTCCTGACTTTC.

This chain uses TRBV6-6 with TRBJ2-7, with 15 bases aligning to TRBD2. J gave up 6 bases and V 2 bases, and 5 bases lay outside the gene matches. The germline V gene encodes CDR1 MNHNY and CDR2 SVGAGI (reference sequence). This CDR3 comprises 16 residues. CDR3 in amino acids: CASSYAGLAGGREQYF. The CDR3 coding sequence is TGTGCCAGCAGTTACGCCGGACTAGCGGGAGGGCGCGAGCAGTACTTC.

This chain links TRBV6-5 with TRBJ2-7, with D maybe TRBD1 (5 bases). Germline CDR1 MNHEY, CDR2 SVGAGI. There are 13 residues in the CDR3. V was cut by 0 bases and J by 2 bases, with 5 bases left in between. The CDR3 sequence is CASSYSDTYEQYF. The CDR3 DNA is TGTGCCAGCAGTTACTCGGACACCTACGAGCAGTACTTC.

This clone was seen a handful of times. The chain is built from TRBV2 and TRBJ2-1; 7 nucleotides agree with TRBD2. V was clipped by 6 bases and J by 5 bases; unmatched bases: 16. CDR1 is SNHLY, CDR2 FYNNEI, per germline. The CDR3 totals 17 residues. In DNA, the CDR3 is TGTGCCAGCAGGGGAGGAGGGGTCACTAGCGCCGACAATGAGCAGTTCTTC. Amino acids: CASRGGGVTSADNEQFF.

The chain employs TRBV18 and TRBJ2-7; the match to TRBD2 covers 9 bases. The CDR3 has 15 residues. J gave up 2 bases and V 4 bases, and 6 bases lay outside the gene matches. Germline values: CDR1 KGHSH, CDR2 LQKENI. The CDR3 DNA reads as TGTGCCAGCTCACTGGGGACTAGCAGCACCTACGAGCAGTACTTC. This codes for CASSLGTSSTYEQYF. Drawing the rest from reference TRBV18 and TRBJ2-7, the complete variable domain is NAGVMQNPRHLVRRRGQEARLRCSPMKGHSHVYWYRQLPEEGLKFMVYLQKENIIDESGMPKERFSAEFPKEGPSILRIQQVVRGDSAAYFCASSLGTSSTYEQYFGPGTRLTVT.